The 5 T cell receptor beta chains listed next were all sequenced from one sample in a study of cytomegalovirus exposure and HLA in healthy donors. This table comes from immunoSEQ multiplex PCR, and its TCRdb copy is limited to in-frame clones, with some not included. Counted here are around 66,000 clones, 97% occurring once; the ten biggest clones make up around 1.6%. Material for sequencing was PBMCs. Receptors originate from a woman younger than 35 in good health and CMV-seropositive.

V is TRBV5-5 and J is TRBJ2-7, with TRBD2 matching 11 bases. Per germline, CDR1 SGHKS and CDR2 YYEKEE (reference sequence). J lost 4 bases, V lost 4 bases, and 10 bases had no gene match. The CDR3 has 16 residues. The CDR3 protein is CASSILPTSGTYEQYF. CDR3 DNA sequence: TGTGCCAGCAGCATACTACCGACTAGCGGGACTTACGAGCAGTACTTC. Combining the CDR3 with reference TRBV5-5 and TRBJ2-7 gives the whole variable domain DAGVTQSPTHLIKTRGQQVTLRCSPISGHKSVSWYQQVLGQGPQFIFQYYEKEERGRGNFPDRFSARQFPNYSSELNVNALLLGDSALYLCASSILPTSGTYEQYFGPGTRLTVT.

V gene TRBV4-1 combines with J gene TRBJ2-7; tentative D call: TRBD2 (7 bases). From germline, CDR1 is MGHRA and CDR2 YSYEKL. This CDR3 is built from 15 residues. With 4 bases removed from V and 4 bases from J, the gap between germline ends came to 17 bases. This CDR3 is CASSPLGGRIYEQYF. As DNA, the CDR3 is TGCGCCAGCAGCCCCTTGGGGGGGCGCATATACGAGCAGTACTTC.

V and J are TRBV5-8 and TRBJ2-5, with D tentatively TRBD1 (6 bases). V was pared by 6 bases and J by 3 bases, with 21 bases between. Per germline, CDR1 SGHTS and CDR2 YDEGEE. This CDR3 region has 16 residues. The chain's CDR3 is CASTVEGHREEETQYF. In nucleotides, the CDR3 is TGTGCCAGCACCGTAGAGGGTCACAGGGAAGAAGAGACCCAGTACTTC. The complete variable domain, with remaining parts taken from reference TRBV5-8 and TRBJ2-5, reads EAGVTQSPTHLIKTRGQQATLRCSPISGHTSVYWYQQALGLGLQFLLWYDEGEERNRGNFPPRFSGRQFPNYSSELNVNALELEDSALYLCASTVEGHREEETQYFGPGTRLLVL.

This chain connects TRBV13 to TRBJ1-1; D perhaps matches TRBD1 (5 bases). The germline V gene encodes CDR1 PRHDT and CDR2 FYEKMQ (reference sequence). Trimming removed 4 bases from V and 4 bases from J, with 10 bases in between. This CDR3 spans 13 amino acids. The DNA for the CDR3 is TGTGCCAGCAGCTCAGGGAGTGGCACTGAAGCTTTCTTT. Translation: CASSSGSGTEAFF.

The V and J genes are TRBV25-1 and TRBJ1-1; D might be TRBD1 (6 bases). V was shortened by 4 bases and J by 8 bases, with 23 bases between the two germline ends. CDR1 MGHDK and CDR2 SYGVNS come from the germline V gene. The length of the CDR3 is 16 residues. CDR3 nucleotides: TGTGCCAGCAGTGGGATTTTTGGACAGTACATTGGGGAAGCTTTCTTT. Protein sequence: CASSGIFGQYIGEAFF. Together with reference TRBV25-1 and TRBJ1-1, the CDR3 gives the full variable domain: EADIYQTPRYLVIGTGKKITLECSQTMGHDKMYWYQQDPGMELHLIHYSYGVNSTEKGDLSSESTVSRIRTEHFPLTLESARPSHTSQYLCASSGIFGQYIGEAFFGQGTRLTVV.